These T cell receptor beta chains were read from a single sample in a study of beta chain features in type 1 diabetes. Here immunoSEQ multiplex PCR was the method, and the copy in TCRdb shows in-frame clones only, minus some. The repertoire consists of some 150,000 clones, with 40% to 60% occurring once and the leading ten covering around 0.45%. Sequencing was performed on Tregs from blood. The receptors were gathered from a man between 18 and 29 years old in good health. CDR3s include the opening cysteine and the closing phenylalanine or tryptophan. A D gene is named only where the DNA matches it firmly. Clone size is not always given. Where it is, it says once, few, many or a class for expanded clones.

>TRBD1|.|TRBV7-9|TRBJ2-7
TGTGCCAGCAGCCCACGGCGGGACAGGGGTGAATGGCGGTACTTC
CASSPRRDRGEWRYF
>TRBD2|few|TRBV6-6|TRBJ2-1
TGTGCCAGCAGTTACAAGCGGGGGGCAACTGAGCAGTTCTTC
CASSYKRGATEQFF
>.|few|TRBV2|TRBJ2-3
TGTGCCAGCAGTCGTCGGGACACCCGATTCACAGATACGCAGTATTTT
CASSRRDTRFTDTQYF
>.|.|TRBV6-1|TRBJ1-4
TGTGCCAGCAATCGACAGACGAATGAAAAACTGTTTTTT
CASNRQTNEKLFF
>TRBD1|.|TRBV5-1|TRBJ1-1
TGCGCCAGCGCACAGGGGGGGAACACTGAAGCTTTCTTT
CASAQGGNTEAFF
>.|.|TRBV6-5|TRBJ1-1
TGTGCCAGCAGCCGGCGAGGGGGAGGGGACACTGAAGCTTTCTTT
CASSRRGGGDTEAFF
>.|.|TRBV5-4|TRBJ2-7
TGTGCCAGCAGCAGCCACTACGAGCAGTACTTC
CASSSHYEQYF
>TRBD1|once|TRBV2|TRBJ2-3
TGTGCCAGCAGAGACAGGGAAACAGATACGCAGTATTTT
CASRDRETDTQYF
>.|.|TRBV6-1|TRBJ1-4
TGTGCCAGCAGTGAAGCAGGGGGTCCTAATGAAAAACTGTTTTTT
CASSEAGGPNEKLFF
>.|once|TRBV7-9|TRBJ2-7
TGTGCCAGCAGCCCCGCGGTGGGGCGCCGGTACTTC
CASSPAVGRRYF
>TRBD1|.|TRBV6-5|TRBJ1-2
TGTGCCAGCAGTTACTCGGGACAGGGTGCTAGTGGCTACACCTTC
CASSYSGQGASGYTF
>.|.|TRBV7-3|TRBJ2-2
TGTGCCAGCAGCTACCAGGGTGTTGGGACCGGGGAGCTGTTTTTT
CASSYQGVGTGELFF
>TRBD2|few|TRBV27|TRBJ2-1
TGTGCCAGCAGTGGAGAGGAAAGCGGGGGGGTTTCTGGCAATGAGCAGTTCTTC
CASSGEESGGVSGNEQFF
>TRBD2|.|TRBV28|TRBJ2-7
TGTGCCAGCAGTTCGGGGGGACTAGCGGGAGTTGAGCAGTACTTC
CASSSGGLAGVEQYF
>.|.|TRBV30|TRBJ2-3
TGTGCCTGGAGTGGGGCAGGGTTGGGCACAGATACGCAGTATTTT
CAWSGAGLGTDTQYF
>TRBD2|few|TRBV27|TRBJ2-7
TGTGCCAGCAGTTTATCTTCACGGGAGGTTTTCGAGCAGTACTTC
CASSLSSREVFEQYF
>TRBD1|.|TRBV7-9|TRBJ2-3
TGTGCCAGCACCTCAGGACAGGCGAGCACAGATACGCAGTATTTT
CASTSGQASTDTQYF
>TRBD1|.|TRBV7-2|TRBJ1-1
TGTGCCAGCAGCTCAGTACTGGGACAGGGGAAGACTGAAGCTTTCTTT
CASSSVLGQGKTEAFF
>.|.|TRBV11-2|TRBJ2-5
TGTGCCAGCAGCTTAGATCTGGAGACCCAGTACTTC
CASSLDLETQYF